Listed below are T cell receptor beta chains from one sample, sequenced in a study of T cell changes during pregnancy in multiple sclerosis. TCRdb's table, derived via immunoSEQ multiplex PCR, lists solely in-frame clones and lacks some. The sample yields about 40,000 clones, 90% to 95% seen once. The source material was CD8+ T cells from peripheral blood mononuclear cells, sampled before pregnancy. The receptors stem from a female donor with multiple sclerosis, enrolled in a pregnancy study. CDR3s include the opening cysteine and the closing phenylalanine or tryptophan. D genes are given only for firm matches. Clone sizes are given selectively: once, few, many, or a class where the clone is expanded.

CDR3 protein	CDR3 DNA	clone size	V gene	J gene	D gene
CASVTLTDMGRIYTEAFF	TGTGCCAGCGTCACCCTCACTGACATGGGGCGAATTTACACTGAAGCTTTCTTT	.	TRBV7-9	TRBJ1-1	.
CASSSGVTYEQYF	TGTGCCAGCAGTTCCGGGGTGACCTACGAGCAGTACTTC	.	TRBV27	TRBJ2-7	.
CASSGLVGYEQYF	TGCGCCAGCAGTGGACTAGTGGGCTACGAGCAGTACTTC	.	TRBV10-1	TRBJ2-7	.
CASTPGPEGGYYEQYF	TGCGCCAGCACCCCGGGCCCCGAGGGAGGATACTACGAGCAGTACTTC	once	TRBV5-1	TRBJ2-7	.
CASSISGLAGDNEQFF	TGTGCCAGTAGTATAAGTGGACTAGCAGGGGACAATGAGCAGTTCTTC	.	TRBV19	TRBJ2-1	TRBD2
CASSFTGSASYNEQFF	TGTGCCAGCAGCTTTACGGGTAGCGCGTCCTACAATGAGCAGTTCTTC	.	TRBV13	TRBJ2-1	.
CASSPGTGVAYGYTF	TGCGCCAGCAGCCCCGGGACAGGGGTGGCCTATGGCTACACCTTC	.	TRBV5-1	TRBJ1-2	TRBD1
CASSLGAAYEQYF	TGTGCCAGCAGCTTAGGGGCAGCCTACGAGCAGTACTTC	.	TRBV11-3	TRBJ2-7	.
CASSSWDKGVGELFF	TGTGCCAGCAGCTCCTGGGACAAGGGTGTTGGGGAGCTGTTTTTT	.	TRBV9	TRBJ2-2	.
CSVETGNLDYGYTF	TGCAGCGTTGAGACGGGTAATCTGGACTATGGCTACACCTTC	.	TRBV29-1	TRBJ1-2	.
CASSPFDGPGNTIYF	TGTGCCAGCAGCCCCTTTGATGGGCCGGGAAACACCATATATTTT	.	TRBV7-9	TRBJ1-3	.
CASSRRDRERETQYF	TGTGCCAGCAGCAGGAGGGACAGGGAGAGGGAGACCCAGTACTTC	.	TRBV7-9	TRBJ2-5	TRBD1
CATSTGTGGAGQPQHF	TGTGCCACCAGCACCGGGACAGGGGGCGCAGGGCAGCCCCAGCATTTT	.	TRBV15	TRBJ1-5	TRBD1
CASSLAGSQETQYF	TGTGCCAGCAGCTTGGCCGGGAGCCAAGAGACCCAGTACTTC	.	TRBV5-6	TRBJ2-5	.
CASSQTGGSYNEQFF	TGTGCCAGCAGCCAGACAGGGGGCTCCTACAATGAGCAGTTCTTC	.	TRBV7-9	TRBJ2-1	TRBD1
CASSEGLAGVAKNIQYF	TGTGCCAGCAGCGAGGGACTAGCGGGCGTTGCCAAAAACATTCAGTACTTC	once	TRBV11-1	TRBJ2-4	TRBD2
CASSTSTGDTQYF	TGTGCCAGCAGTACCTCGACAGGGGATACGCAGTATTTT	.	TRBV6-5	TRBJ2-3	TRBD1
CASSGGTDTQYF	TGTGCCAGCTCGGGTGGCACAGATACGCAGTATTTT	.	TRBV27	TRBJ2-3	.
CASSDGGSYEQYF	TGTGCCAGCAGTGACGGAGGAAGCTACGAGCAGTACTTC	.	TRBV2	TRBJ2-7	.
CASSRVAAYNEQFF	TGTGCCAGCAGTCGGGTAGCAGCCTACAATGAGCAGTTCTTC	.	TRBV28	TRBJ2-1	.
CASSKQGRGYTF	TGTGCCAGCAGTAAACAGGGAAGAGGCTACACCTTC	.	TRBV2	TRBJ1-2	.
CASSNSGRRIQYF	TGTGCCAGCAGCAATAGCGGGAGGAGGATCCAGTACTTC	.	TRBV13	TRBJ2-5	TRBD2
CASSASDTQYF	TGTGCCAGCAGCGCGTCAGATACGCAGTATTTT	.	TRBV5-5	TRBJ2-3	.
CASSYTQGAGYTF	TGTGCCAGCAGTTACACTCAGGGGGCGGGCTACACCTTC	.	TRBV6-8	TRBJ1-2	TRBD1
CASSLEFGDRVGNEQFF	TGTGCCAGCAGCTTAGAGTTCGGGGACAGGGTGGGCAATGAGCAGTTCTTC	.	TRBV11-2	TRBJ2-1	TRBD1
CASSYVGGGQETQYF	TGTGCCAGCAGTTACGTGGGGGGGGGACAAGAGACCCAGTACTTC	.	TRBV6-6	TRBJ2-5	TRBD2
CASYGVRGAFF	TGCGCCAGCTACGGGGTTAGGGGGGCTTTCTTT	.	TRBV4-1	TRBJ1-1	.
CASSPATGLVEQYF	TGTGCCAGTAGTCCCGCGACAGGGTTGGTCGAGCAGTACTTC	.	TRBV19	TRBJ2-7	TRBD1
CASSQDKPDTQYF	TGCGCCAGCAGCCAAGATAAGCCTGATACGCAGTATTTT	.	TRBV4-3	TRBJ2-3	.
CASRSQETEIGNYGYTF	TGTGCCAGTCGATCACAGGAGACCGAGATTGGCAACTATGGCTACACCTTC	.	TRBV19	TRBJ1-2	.
CASRPGGTNYGYTF	TGTGCCAGCCGGCCTGGGGGGACTAACTATGGCTACACCTTC	.	TRBV27	TRBJ1-2	.
CASSLLHRGKFGTNEQFF	TGTGCCAGCAGTTTACTTCACAGGGGGAAGTTCGGGACCAATGAGCAGTTCTTC	.	TRBV27	TRBJ2-1	TRBD1
CASSIGAAPHDYEQYF	TGTGCCAGCAGCATTGGGGCAGCCCCACACGACTACGAGCAGTACTTC	once	TRBV5-6	TRBJ2-7	.
CATSGSRLHQETQYF	TGTGCCACCAGCGGTTCACGACTACACCAAGAGACCCAGTACTTC	.	TRBV15	TRBJ2-5	.
CASSLAGSTDTQYF	TGTGCCAGCAGTTTAGCGGGTAGCACAGATACGCAGTATTTT	.	TRBV28	TRBJ2-3	.
CASSQDSTLREKLFF	TGCGCCAGCAGCCAAGACTCTACACTACGGGAAAAACTGTTTTTT	.	TRBV4-1	TRBJ1-4	.
CASSWAVGYEQYF	TGCGCCAGCAGCTGGGCAGTAGGCTACGAGCAGTACTTC	.	TRBV5-1	TRBJ2-7	.
CASSRGATDTQYF	TGTGCCAGCAGTCGTGGGGCCACAGATACGCAGTATTTT	.	TRBV11-3	TRBJ2-3	.
CASSLPRGSSYNEQFF	TGTGCCAGCAGCCTCCCCCGGGGTAGCTCCTACAATGAGCAGTTCTTC	.	TRBV5-8	TRBJ2-1	.
CASSYSSGRYTEAFF	TGTGCCAGCAGTTACTCGTCAGGGAGGTACACTGAAGCTTTCTTT	few	TRBV6-5	TRBJ1-1	.
CSVEKLTGELFF	TGCAGCGTTGAAAAGCTCACCGGGGAGCTGTTTTTT	.	TRBV29-1	TRBJ2-2	.
CASSYSQDYNEQFF	TGTGCCAGCAGTTATTCACAGGATTACAATGAGCAGTTCTTC	.	TRBV6-5	TRBJ2-1	.
CSVEDKAGGYNEQFF	TGCAGCGTTGAAGATAAGGCGGGAGGGTACAATGAGCAGTTCTTC	once	TRBV29-1	TRBJ2-1	TRBD2
CASRSAGQPQHF	TGTGCCAGCAGGTCCGCAGGGCAGCCCCAGCATTTT	.	TRBV27	TRBJ1-5	.
CASSIGVRNNEQFF	TGTGCCAGTAGTATAGGTGTTAGAAACAATGAGCAGTTCTTC	.	TRBV19	TRBJ2-1	.
CASSLSGGRDYEQYF	TGTGCCAGCAGTTTATCGGGGGGGCGAGATTACGAGCAGTACTTC	.	TRBV28	TRBJ2-7	TRBD2
CASSNGQGSYNEQFF	TGTGCCAGCAGTAACGGACAGGGCTCCTACAATGAGCAGTTCTTC	.	TRBV6-1	TRBJ2-1	TRBD1
CASSPLAGAYEQYF	TGTGCCAGCAGTCCATTAGCGGGAGCCTACGAGCAGTACTTC	.	TRBV27	TRBJ2-7	TRBD2
CASSAGTSPYGKFF	TGTGCCAGCAGTGCGGGAACTTCACCCTACGGAAAGTTCTTC	.	TRBV25-1	TRBJ2-1	.
CASSETSGRDEQYF	TGTGCCAGCAGCGAAACTAGCGGGAGGGACGAGCAGTACTTC	.	TRBV7-9	TRBJ2-7	TRBD2
CASSMWQGVDEQYF	TGTGCCAGTAGTATGTGGCAGGGGGTCGACGAGCAGTACTTC	.	TRBV19	TRBJ2-7	TRBD1
CASANQGGVGGANVLTF	TGTGCCAGCGCGAATCAGGGTGGTGTTGGTGGGGCCAACGTCCTGACTTTC	.	TRBV19	TRBJ2-6	.